This entry features one T cell receptor (beta chain) sequence. This clone has just a few counts. Its antigen remains unidentified. One base away there is no much larger clone; base qualities are not given. The same CDR3 can be traced to other DNA sequences in this sample. Enrolling through a virtual design, the prospective study's participants ranged in age from roughly 18 to 89 years and lived across around 25 United States geographic areas. In the prospective study, participants were assigned to cohorts based on the clinical history participants reported in a screening survey and a study questionnaire. Recovered participants in ImmuneRACE Cohort 3 were defined as having two consecutive negative NP/OP PCR tests, clearance from a healthcare professional, or resolution of symptoms. In the prospective study, whole blood, serum and a nasopharyngeal or oropharyngeal swab were collected from each participant by mobile phlebotomists. Participants in the prospective study had the option to provide additional blood draws and questionnaires over a roughly 2-month period. Prospective study blood samples were shipped either frozen or at room temperature before DNA extraction.

Spanning cysteine to phenylalanine, the CDR3 consists of 12 amino acids. The read is trimmed to its CDR3 DNA, 36 bases read in frame from base 1. V loses 1 base of germline sequence and J loses 9 bases, and the interval between the two ends is 7 bases. In the germline V gene (reference sequence), CDR1 corresponds to SEHNR and CDR2 to FQNEAQ. This specimen comes from a study of blood T cell repertoires in COVID-19 (dated by TCRdb to the early 2020s). Background for the entire study: The collaborator samples originated in the United States, Italy and Spain and spanned the acute and convalescent phases of COVID-19. The material from the prospective study consisted of cDNA or gDNA derived from T cells, B-cell-depleted T cells, or PBMCs. Subjects who had been exposed to COVID-19, were actively infected with it, or had recovered from it provided the deeply sampled blood TCRbeta repertoires that made up the dataset. The repertoires were made available in a free public database intended to serve as a resource for research on the immune response to SARS-CoV-2. The samples were drawn from two sources: the first 160 participants of the ongoing ImmuneRACE study, and 1,254 subjects contributed by 6 global collaborators. A de-identified subject ID, COVID-19 status, age in years and sex were almost always included in the sample metadata. HLA class I and class II types, where available, came from metadata supplied by the sample provider rather than from assay-based typing. General findings and caveats noted by the study authors: The quantity of clinical and demographic metadata differed by source and by participant and was supplied without curation.

TCRbeta CDR3 regions were amplified from genomic DNA using the immunoSEQ Assay, a bias-controlled multiplex PCR. The study's processing was this. The number of nucleated cells in each sample was estimated by amplification of reference gene primers within the assay. To quantify the absolute abundance of each unique TCRbeta CDR3 rearrangement, sequence reads were collapsed and filtered. For each sample, productive Simpson clonality was calculated by taking the square root of Simpson's diversity index across productive rearrangements. TCRdb took over this immuneACCESS table, retaining in-frame rearrangements with V and J assigned. Such tables are incomplete; in checked studies, under half of the missing clones stem from an unresolved V gene, and the remainder is unexplained. V and J calls and clone size are as listed in that table; D and trimming were resolved from the DNA. The sample yields fewer than 350,000 clones; under 90% were counted once. Clones ranked in the top ten supply approximately 5.5% of the sample.

The chain uses TRBV7-9 and TRBJ2-1, with the D gene not confidently named. The clonotype was recovered from a man in his 60s who had recovered from COVID-19. Sequencing was carried out using PBMCs or T cells enriched from blood (not recorded which). The CDR3: CASSLVDSEQFF. The base sequence is TGTGCCAGCAGCTTAGTCGATAGTGAGCAGTTCTTC.